The entry below describes one TCR beta chain. In its sample, this clonotype was seen a few times. Which antigen it targets is not known. Qualities for individual bases were not recorded, and no much larger clone is one base off. Its CDR3 holds 14 amino acids, cysteine through phenylalanine. CDR3 DNA is the only sequence kept; it has 42 bases, read in frame from the first base. Trimming accounts for 3 bases at V and 6 bases at J, while the number of junction bases matched to no gene is 8. Per the germline V gene, ENHRY is the CDR1 and SYGVKD is the CDR2. The sample's time point, from its label and the paper: around 47 days after influenza vaccine administration. The data are from a study of response to subunit inactivated influenza vaccine (dated by TCRdb to between 2017 and 2018). Background for the entire study: The study used deep quantitative T cell receptor repertoire profiling to track responses to a trivalent subunit inactivated influenza vaccine. The research as a whole found: According to the authors, only a limited number of new T cells may be recruited by each seasonal influenza vaccination.

Library preparation was by RT-PCR. The sequencer was an Illumina HiSeq 2500. The public reads were reprocessed in TCRdb via fastp at Q25 and MiXCR, keeping in-frame beta chains. Every distinct CDR3 protein forms one entry, paired with its most common genes and DNA. The sample table shows 540,000 or so distinct CDR3 sequences, and 10% to 15% are seen once. Approximately 14% of the sample is taken by the ten largest. This receptor was obtained from a man in his fifties or sixties who received an inactivated influenza vaccine. Donor details come from another sample of the same person, matched by shared clones. The V and J segments used are TRBV10-3 and TRBJ2-7; the junction holds 7 bases that match TRBD1. The sample in question was PBMCs from blood, obtained roughly 46 days after vaccination. The CDR3 region has the sequence CAISERGQGFEQYF. The nucleotide sequence is given as TGTGCCATCAGTGAAAGGGGGCAGGGGTTCGAGCAGTACTTC.